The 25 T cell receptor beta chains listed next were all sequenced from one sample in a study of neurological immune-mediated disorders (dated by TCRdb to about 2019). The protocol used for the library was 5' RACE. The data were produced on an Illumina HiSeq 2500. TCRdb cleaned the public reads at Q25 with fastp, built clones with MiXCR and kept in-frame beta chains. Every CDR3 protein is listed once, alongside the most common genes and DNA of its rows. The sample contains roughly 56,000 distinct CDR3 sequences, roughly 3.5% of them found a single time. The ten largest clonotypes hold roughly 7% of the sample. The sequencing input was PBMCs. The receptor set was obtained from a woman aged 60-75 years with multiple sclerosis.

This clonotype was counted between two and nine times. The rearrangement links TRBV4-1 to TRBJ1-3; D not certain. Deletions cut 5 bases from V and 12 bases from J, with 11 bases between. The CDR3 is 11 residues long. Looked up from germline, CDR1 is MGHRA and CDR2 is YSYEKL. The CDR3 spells CASSGRKNIYF. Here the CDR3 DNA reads TGCGCCAGCAGCGGGCGAAAAAACATATATTTT.

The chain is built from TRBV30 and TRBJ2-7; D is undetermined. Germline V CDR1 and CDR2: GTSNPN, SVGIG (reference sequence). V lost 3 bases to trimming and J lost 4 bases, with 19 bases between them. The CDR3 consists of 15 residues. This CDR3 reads CAWRKLRVTGYEQYF. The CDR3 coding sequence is TGTGCCTGGAGGAAACTTAGGGTCACCGGGTACGAGCAGTACTTC.

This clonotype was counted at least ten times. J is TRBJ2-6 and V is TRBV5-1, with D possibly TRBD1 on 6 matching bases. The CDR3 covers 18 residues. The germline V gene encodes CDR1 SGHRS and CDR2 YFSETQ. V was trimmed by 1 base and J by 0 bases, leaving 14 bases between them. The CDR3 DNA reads TGCGCCAGCAGCTTGTCGCCAGGGACAAGCTCTGGGGCCAACGTCCTGACTTTC. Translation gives CASSLSPGTSSGANVLTF. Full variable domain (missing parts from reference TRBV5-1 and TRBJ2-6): KAGVTQTPRYLIKTRGQQVTLSCSPISGHRSVSWYQQTPGQGLQFLFEYFSETQRNKGNFPGRFSGRQFSNSRSEMNVSTLELGDSALYLCASSLSPGTSSGANVLTFGAGSRLTVL.

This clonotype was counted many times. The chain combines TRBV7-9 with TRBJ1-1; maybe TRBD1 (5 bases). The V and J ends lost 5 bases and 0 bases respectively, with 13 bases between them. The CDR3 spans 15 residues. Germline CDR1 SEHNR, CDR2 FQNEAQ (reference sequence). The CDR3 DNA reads TGTGCCAGCAGCCCCCAGGGCTGGATGAACACTGAAGCTTTCTTT. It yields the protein CASSPQGWMNTEAFF.

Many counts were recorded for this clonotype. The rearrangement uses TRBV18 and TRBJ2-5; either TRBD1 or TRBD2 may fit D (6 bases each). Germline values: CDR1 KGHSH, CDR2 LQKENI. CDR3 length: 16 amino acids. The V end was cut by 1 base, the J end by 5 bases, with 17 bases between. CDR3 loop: CASSPRGAHNSETQYF. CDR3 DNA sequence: TGTGCCAGCTCACCACGGGGGGCCCACAATTCCGAGACCCAGTACTTC.

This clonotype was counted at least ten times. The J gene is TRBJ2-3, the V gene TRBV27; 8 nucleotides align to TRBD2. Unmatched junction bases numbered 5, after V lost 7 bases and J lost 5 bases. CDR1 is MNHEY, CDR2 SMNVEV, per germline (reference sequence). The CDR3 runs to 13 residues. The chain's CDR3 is CASTSGRGDTQYF. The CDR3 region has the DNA TGTGCCAGCACCAGCGGGAGAGGAGATACGCAGTATTTT.

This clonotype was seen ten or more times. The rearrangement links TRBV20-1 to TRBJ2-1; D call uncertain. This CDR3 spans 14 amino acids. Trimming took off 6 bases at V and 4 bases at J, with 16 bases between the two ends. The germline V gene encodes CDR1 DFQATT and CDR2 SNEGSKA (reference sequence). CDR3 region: CSAPSRLTYNEQFF. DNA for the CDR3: TGCAGTGCCCCCTCCAGGCTCACTTACAATGAGCAGTTCTTC.

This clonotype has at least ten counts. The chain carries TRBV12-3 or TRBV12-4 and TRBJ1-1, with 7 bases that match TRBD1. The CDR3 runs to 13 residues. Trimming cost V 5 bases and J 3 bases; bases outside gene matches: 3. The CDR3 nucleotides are TGTGCCAGCAGTCGTGACAGGGACACTGAAGCTTTCTTT. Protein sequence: CASSRDRDTEAFF.

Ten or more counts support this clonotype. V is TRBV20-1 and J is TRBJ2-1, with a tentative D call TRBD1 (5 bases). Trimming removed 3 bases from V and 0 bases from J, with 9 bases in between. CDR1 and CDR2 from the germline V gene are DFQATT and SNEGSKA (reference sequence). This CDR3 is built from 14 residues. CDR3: CSASKGRSYNEQFF. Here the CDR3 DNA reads TGCAGTGCTAGTAAGGGGCGCTCCTACAATGAGCAGTTCTTC.

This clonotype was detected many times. The CDR3 loop reads CASSDRTGPNTEAFF. The CDR3 DNA is TGTGCCAGCAGCGACAGGACGGGACCGAACACTGAAGCTTTCTTT. The V call is TRBV11-2, the J call TRBJ1-1; tentatively, D is TRBD1 (6 bases). This CDR3 comprises 15 residues. Between the trimmed V and J ends, which lost 5 bases and 1 base, there was a span of 14 bases. Germline V gene sequence: CDR1 SGHAT, CDR2 FQNNGV.

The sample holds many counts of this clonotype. CDR3 in amino acids: CASSLLRINQETQYF. As DNA, the CDR3 is TGTGCCAGCAGCTTATTGCGGATAAACCAAGAGACCCAGTACTTC. The chain has TRBV7-8 and TRBJ2-5; no firm D call. The CDR3 sequence is 15 residues long. The V end was cut by 2 bases, the J end by 0 bases, with 10 bases between. Germline V gives CDR1 SGHVS, CDR2 FQNEAQ. Full variable domain (missing parts from reference TRBV7-8 and TRBJ2-5): GAGVSQSPRYKVAKRGQDVALRCDPISGHVSLFWYQQALGQGPEFLTYFQNEAQLDKSGLPSDRFFAERPEGSVSTLKIQRTQQEDSAVYLCASSLLRINQETQYFGPGTRLLVL.

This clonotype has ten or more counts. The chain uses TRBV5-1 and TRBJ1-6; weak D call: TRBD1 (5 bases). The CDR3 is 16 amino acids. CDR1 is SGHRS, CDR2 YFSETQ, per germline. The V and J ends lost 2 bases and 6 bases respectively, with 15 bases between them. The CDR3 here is CASSFMGEGLNSPLHF. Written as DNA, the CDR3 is TGCGCCAGCAGCTTTATGGGAGAGGGGCTTAATTCACCCCTCCACTTT.

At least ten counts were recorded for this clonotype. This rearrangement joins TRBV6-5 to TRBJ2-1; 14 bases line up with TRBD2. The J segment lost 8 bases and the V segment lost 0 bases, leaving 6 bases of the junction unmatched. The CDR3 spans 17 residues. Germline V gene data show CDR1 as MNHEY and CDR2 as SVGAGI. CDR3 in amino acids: CASSYSPTSGGAYEQFF. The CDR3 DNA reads TGTGCCAGCAGTTACTCTCCGACTAGCGGGGGGGCGTATGAGCAGTTCTTC.

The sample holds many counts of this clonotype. CDR3 protein: CASSYGAGGEAFF. DNA of the CDR3: TGTGCCAGCAGTTACGGTGCTGGGGGGGAAGCTTTCTTT. The genes are TRBV6-6 and TRBJ1-1; D is perhaps TRBD1 (5 bases). In germline, CDR1 is MNHNY, CDR2 SVGAGI (reference sequence). V lost 2 bases and J lost 8, with 12 bases in between. This CDR3 is 13 amino acids long.

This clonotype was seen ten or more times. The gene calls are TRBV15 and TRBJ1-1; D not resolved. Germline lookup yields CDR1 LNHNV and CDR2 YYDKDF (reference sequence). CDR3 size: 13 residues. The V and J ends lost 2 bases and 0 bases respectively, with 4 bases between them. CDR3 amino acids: CATSRLMNTEAFF. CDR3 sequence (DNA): TGTGCCACCAGCAGACTTATGAACACTGAAGCTTTCTTT.

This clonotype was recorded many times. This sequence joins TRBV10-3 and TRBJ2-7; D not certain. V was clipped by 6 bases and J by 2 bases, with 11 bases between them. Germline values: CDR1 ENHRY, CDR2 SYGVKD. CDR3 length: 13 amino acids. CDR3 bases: TGTGCCATCAGCCCCAGCAGGACCTACGAGCAGTACTTC. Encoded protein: CAISPSRTYEQYF.

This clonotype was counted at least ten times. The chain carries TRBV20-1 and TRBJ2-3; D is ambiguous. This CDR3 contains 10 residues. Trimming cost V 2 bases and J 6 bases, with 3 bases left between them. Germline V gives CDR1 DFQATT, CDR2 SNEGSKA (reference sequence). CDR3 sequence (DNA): TGCAGTGCTAGACTTGATACGCAGTATTTT. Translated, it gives CSARLDTQYF.

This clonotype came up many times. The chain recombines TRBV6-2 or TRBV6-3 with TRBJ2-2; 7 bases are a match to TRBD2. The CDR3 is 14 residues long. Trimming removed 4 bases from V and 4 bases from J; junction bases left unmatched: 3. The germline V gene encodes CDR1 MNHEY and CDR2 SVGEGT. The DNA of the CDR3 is TGTGCCAGCAGTTGGGGACTACCCACCGGGGAGCTGTTTTTT. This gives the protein CASSWGLPTGELFF.

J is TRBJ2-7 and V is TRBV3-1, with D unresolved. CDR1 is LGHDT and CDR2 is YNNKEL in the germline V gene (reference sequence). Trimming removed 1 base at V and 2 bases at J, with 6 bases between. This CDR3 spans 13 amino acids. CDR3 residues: CASSQVFPYEQYF. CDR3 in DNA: TGTGCCAGCAGCCAAGTTTTCCCCTACGAGCAGTACTTC.

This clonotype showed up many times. The CDR3 nucleotides are TGTGCCTGGAGTAGTAGCGGAAACATTCAGTACTTC. Residues: CAWSSSGNIQYF. The genes are TRBV30 and TRBJ2-4; the D gene is possibly TRBD2 (6 bases). CDR3 length equals 12 residues. Germline V lookup: CDR1 GTSNPN, CDR2 SVGIG (reference sequence). Trimming cost V 2 bases and J 6 bases, with 8 bases left between them.

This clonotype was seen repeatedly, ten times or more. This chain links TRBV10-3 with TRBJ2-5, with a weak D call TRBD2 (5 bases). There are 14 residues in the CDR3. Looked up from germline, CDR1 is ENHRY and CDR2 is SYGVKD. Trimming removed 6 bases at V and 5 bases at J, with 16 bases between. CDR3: CAISPRGIRETQYF. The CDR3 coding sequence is TGTGCCATCAGCCCGAGAGGGATTCGGGAGACCCAGTACTTC.

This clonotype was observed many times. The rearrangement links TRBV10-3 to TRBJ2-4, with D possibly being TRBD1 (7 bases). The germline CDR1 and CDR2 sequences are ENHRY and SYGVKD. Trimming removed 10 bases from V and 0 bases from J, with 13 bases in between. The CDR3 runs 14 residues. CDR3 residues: CASGTALAKNIQYF. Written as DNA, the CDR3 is TGTGCCAGCGGGACAGCCCTAGCCAAAAACATTCAGTACTTC.

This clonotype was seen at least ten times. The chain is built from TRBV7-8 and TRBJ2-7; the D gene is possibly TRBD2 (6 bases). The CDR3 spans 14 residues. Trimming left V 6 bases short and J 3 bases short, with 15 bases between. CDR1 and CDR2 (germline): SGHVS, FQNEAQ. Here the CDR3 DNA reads TGTGCCAGCAGTTACGGGTCCGGGGGCTACGAGCAGTACTTC. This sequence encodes CASSYGSGGYEQYF.

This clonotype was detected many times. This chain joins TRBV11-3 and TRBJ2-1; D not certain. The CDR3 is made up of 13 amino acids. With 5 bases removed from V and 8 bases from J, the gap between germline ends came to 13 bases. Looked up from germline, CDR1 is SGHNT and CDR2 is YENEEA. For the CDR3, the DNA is TGTGCCAGCAGCCGGACCGGTGTCTATGAGCAGTTCTTC. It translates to CASSRTGVYEQFF.

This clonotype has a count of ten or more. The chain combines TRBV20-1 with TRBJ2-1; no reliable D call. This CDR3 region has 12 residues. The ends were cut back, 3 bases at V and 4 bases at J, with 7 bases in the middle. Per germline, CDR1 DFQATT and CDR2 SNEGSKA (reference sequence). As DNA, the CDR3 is TGCAGTGCTAGTGGGTCGTACAATGAGCAGTTCTTC. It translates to CSASGSYNEQFF.